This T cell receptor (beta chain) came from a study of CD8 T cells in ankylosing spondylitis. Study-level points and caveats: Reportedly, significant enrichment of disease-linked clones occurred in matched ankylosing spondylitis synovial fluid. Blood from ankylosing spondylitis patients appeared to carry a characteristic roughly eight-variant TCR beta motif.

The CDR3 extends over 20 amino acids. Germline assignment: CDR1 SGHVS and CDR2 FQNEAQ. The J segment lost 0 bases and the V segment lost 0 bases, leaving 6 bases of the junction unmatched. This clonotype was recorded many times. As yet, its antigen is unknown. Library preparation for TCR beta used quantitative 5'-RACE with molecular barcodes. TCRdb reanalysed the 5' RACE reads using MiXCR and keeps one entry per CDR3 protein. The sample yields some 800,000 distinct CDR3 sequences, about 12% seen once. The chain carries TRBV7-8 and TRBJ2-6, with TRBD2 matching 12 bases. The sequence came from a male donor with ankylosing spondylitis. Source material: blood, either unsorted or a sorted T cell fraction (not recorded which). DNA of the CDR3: TGTGCCAGCAGCTTAGCCCGACTAGCGGGAGCTAACTCTGGGGCCAACGTCCTGACTTTC. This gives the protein CASSLARLAGANSGANVLTF.